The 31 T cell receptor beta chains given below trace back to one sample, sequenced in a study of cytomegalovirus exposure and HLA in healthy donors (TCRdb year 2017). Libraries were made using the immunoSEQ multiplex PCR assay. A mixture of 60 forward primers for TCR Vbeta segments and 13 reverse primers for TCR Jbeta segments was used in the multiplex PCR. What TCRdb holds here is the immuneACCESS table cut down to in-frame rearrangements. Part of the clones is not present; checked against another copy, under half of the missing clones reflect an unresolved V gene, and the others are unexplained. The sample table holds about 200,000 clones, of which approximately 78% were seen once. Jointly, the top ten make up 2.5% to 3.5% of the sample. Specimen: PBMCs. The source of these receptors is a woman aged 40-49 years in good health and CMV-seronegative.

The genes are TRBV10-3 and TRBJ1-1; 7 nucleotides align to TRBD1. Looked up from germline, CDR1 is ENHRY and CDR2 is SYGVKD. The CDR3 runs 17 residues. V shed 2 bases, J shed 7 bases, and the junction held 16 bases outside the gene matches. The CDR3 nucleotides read TGTGCCATCAGTGAGAGTAGCGTGGGTCCACAGGGGATTGAAGCTTTCTTT. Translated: CAISESSVGPQGIEAFF.

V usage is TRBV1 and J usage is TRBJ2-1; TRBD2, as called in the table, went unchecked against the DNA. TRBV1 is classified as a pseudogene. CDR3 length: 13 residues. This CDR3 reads CTSRRRDTNEQFF. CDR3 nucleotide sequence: TGCACCAGCAGGCGGAGGGATACAAATGAGCAGTTCTTC.

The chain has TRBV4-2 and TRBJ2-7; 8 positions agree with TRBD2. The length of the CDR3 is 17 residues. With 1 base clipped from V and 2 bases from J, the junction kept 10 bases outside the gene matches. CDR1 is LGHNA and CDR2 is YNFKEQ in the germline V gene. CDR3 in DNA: TGTGCCAGCAGCCAAGGGCCAGCGGGAGCTTCCCCCTACGAGCAGTACTTC. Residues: CASSQGPAGASPYEQYF.

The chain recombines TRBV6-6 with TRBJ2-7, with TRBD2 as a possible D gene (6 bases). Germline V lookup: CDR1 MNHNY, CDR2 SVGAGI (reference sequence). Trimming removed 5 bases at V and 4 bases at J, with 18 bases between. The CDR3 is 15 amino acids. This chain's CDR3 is CASSHNTREAYEQYF. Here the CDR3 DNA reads TGTGCCAGCAGTCACAATACTAGGGAGGCTTACGAGCAGTACTTC.

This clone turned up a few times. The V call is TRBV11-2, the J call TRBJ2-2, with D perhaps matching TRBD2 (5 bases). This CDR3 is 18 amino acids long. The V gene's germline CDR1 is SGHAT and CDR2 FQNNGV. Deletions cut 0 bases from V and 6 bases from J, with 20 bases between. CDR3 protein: CASSLDRFGILSSGELFF. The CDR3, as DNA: TGTGCCAGCAGCTTAGATCGATTCGGGATTCTTAGTTCCGGGGAGCTGTTTTTT. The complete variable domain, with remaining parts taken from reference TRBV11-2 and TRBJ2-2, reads EAGVAQSPRYKIIEKRQSVAFWCNPISGHATLYWYQQILGQGPKLLIQFQNNGVVDDSQLPKDRFSAERLKGVDSTLKIQPAKLEDSAVYLCASSLDRFGILSSGELFFGEGSRLTVL.

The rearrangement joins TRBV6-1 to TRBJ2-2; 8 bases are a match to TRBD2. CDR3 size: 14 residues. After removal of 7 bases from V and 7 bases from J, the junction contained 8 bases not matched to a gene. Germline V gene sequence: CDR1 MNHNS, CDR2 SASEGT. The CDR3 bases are TGTGCCAGCAAACGACCCGGGGGGGGCGGGGAGCTGTTTTTT. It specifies CASKRPGGGGELFF.

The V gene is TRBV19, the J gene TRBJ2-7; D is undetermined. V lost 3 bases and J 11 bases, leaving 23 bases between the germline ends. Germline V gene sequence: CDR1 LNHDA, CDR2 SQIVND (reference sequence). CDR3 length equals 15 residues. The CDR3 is CASSISRGTTNIKYF. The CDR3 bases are TGTGCCAGTAGTATTAGTCGAGGCACTACGAATATTAAGTACTTC.

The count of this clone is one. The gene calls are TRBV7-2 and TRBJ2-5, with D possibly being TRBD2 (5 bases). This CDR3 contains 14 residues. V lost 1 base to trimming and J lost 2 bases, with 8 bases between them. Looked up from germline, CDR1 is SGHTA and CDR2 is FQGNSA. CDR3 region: CASSLDRGQETQYF. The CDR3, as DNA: TGTGCCAGCAGCTTAGATCGGGGACAAGAGACCCAGTACTTC.

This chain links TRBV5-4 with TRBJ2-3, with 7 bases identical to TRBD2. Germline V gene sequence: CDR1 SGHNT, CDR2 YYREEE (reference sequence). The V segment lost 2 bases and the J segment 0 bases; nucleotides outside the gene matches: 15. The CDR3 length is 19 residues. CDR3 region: CASSFDGRISFSSTDTQYF. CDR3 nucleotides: TGTGCCAGCAGCTTCGACGGGAGGATCTCCTTCTCTAGCACAGATACGCAGTATTTT.

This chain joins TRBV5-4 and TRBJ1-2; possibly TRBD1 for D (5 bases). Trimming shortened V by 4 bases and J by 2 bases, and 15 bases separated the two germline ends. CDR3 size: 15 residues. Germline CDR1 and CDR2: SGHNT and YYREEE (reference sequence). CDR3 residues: CASSQGLPGNYGYTF. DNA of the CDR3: TGTGCCAGCAGCCAGGGTCTGCCAGGGAACTATGGCTACACCTTC.

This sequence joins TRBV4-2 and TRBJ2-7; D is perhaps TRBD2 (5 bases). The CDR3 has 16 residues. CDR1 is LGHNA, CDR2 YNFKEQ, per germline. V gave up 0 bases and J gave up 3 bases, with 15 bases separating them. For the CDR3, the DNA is TGTGCCAGCAGCCAAGACGGGGAGAATGGGGACTACGAGCAGTACTTC. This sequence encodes CASSQDGENGDYEQYF.

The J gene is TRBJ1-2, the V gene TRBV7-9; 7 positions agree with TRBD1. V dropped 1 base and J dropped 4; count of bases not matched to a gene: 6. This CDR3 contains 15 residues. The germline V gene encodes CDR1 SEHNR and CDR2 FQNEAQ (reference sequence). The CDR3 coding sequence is TGTGCCAGCAGCTTAGGTGTCCAGGGGGGCTATGGCTACACCTTC. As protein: CASSLGVQGGYGYTF.

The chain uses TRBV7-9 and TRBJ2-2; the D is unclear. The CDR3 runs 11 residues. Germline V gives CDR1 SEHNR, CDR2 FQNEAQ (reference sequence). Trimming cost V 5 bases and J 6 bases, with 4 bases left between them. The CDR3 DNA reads TGTGCCAGCAGCCCTTCCGGGGAGCTGTTTTTT. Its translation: CASSPSGELFF.

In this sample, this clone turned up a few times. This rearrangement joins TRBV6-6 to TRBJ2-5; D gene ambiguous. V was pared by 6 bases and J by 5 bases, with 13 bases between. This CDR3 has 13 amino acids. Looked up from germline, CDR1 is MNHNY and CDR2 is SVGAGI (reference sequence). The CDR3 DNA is TGTGCCAGCAGGGGCCGTCGCGCGGAGACCCAGTACTTC. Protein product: CASRGRRAETQYF.

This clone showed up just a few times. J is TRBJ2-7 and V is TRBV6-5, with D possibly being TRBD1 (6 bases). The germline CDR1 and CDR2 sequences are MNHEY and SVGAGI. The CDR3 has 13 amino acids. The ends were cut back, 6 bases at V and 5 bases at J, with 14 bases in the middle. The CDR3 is CASRTGSSNEQYF. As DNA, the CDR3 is TGTGCCAGCAGAACAGGGTCTTCCAACGAGCAGTACTTC.

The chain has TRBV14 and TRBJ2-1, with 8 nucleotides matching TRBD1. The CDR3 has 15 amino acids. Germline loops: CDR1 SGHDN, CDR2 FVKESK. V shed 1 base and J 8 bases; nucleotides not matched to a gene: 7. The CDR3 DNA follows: TGTGCCAGCAGCCAAGGGCGGACAGGGTTCGATGAGCAGTTCTTC. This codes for CASSQGRTGFDEQFF. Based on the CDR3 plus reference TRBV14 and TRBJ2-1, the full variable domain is EAGVTQFPSHSVIEKGQTVTLRCDPISGHDNLYWYRRVMGKEIKFLLHFVKESKQDESGMPNNRFLAERTGGTYSTLKVQPAELEDSGVYFCASSQGRTGFDEQFFGPGTRLTVL.

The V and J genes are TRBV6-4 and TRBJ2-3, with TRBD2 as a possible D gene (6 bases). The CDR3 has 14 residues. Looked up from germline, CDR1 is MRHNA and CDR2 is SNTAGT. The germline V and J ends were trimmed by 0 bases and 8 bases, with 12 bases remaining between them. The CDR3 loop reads CASSDSNWGGTQYF. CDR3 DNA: TGTGCCAGCAGTGACTCGAATTGGGGAGGTACGCAGTATTTT.

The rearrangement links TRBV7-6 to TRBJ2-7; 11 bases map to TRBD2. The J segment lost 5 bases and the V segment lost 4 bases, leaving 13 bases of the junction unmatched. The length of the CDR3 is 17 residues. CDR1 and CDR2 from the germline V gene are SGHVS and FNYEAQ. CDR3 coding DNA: TGTGCCAGCAGCTCTTCATCCTTAGCGGGAGGGTCCCACGAGCAGTACTTC. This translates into CASSSSSLAGGSHEQYF.

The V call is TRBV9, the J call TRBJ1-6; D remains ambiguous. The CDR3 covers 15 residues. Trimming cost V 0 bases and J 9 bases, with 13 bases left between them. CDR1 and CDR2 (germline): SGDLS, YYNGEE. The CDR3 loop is CASSVEAGVTSPLHF. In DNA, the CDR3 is TGTGCCAGCAGCGTAGAGGCAGGCGTGACTTCACCCCTCCACTTT.

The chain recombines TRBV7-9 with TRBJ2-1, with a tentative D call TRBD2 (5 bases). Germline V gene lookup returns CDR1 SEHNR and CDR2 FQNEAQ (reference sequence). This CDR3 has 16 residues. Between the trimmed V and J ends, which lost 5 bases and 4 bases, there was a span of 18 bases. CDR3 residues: CASSPVRETVYNEQFF. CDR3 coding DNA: TGTGCCAGCAGCCCTGTAAGGGAGACGGTGTACAATGAGCAGTTCTTC. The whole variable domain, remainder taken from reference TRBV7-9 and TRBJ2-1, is DTGVSQNPRHKITKRGQNVTFRCDPISEHNRLYWYRQTLGQGPEFLTYFQNEAQLEKSRLLSDRFSAERPKGSFSTLEIQRTEQGDSAMYLCASSPVRETVYNEQFFGPGTRLTVL.

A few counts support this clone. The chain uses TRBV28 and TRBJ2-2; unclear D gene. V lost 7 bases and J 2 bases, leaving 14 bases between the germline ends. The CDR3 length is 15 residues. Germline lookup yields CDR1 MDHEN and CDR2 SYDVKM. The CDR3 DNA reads TGTGCCAGCACCCTCGGGTCGGTCAACACCGGGGAGCTGTTTTTT. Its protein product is CASTLGSVNTGELFF.

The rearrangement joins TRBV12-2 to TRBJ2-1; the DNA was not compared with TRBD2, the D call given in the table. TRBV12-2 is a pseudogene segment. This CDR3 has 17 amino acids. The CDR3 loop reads CASRLGSTSGRYNEQFF. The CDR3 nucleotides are TGTGCAAGTCGCTTAGGATCGACTAGCGGGAGATACAATGAGCAGTTCTTC.

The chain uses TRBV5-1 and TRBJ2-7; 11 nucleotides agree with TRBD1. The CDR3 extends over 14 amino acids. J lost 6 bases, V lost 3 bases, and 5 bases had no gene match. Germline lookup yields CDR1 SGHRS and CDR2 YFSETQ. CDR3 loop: CASSSGTGGGEQYF. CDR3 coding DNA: TGCGCCAGCAGCTCCGGGACAGGGGGAGGCGAGCAGTACTTC.

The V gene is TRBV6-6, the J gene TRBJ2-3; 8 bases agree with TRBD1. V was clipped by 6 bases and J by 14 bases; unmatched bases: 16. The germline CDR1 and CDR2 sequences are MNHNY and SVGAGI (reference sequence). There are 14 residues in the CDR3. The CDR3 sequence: CASSTGTGGPLGYF. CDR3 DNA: TGTGCCAGCAGCACCGGGACAGGCGGCCCTTTGGGGTATTTT.

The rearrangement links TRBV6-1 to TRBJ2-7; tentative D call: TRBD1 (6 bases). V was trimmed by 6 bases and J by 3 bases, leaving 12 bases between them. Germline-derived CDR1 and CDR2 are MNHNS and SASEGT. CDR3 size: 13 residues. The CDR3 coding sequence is TGTGCCAGCAGACCCGGACAGAACTACGAGCAGTACTTC. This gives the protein CASRPGQNYEQYF.

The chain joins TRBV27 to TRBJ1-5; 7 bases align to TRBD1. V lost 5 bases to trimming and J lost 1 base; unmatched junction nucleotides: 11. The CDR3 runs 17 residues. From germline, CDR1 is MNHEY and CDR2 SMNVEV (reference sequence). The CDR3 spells CASSKGQPMPSNQPQHF. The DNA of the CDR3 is TGTGCCAGCAGTAAGGGACAGCCAATGCCGAGCAATCAGCCCCAGCATTTT.

CDR3 coding DNA: TGTGCCAGCAGCGCAGGACAGGGGGGTTCCTACGAGCAGTACTTC. This codes for CASSAGQGGSYEQYF. The chain uses TRBV9 and TRBJ2-7, with 10 bases matching TRBD1. Germline assignment: CDR1 SGDLS and CDR2 YYNGEE. J gave up 1 base and V 3 bases, and 4 bases lay outside the gene matches. This CDR3 spans 15 amino acids.

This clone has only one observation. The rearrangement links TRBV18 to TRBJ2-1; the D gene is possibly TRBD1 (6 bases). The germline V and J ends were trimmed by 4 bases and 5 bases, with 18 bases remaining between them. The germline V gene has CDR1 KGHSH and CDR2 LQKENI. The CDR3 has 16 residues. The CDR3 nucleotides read TGTGCCAGCTCACTCGGGCCAGGACGACAGGACAATGAGCAGTTCTTC. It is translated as CASSLGPGRQDNEQFF.

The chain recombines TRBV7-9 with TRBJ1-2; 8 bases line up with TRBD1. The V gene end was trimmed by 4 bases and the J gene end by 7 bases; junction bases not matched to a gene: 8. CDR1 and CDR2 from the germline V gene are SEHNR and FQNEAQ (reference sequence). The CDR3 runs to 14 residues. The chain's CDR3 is CASSYGTGGVGYTF. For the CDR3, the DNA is TGTGCCAGCAGCTACGGGACAGGTGGCGTTGGCTACACCTTC.

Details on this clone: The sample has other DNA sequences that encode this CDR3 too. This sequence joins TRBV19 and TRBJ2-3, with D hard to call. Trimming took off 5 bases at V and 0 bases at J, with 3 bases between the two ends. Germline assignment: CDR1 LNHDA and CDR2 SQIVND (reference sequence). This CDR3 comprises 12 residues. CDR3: CASSPSTDTQYF. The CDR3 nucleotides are TGTGCCAGTAGTCCGAGCACAGATACGCAGTATTTT. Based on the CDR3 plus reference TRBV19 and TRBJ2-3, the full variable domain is DGGITQSPKYLFRKEGQNVTLSCEQNLNHDAMYWYRQDPGQGLRLIYYSQIVNDFQKGDIAEGYSVSREKKESFPLTVTSAQKNPTAFYLCASSPSTDTQYFGPGTRLTVL.

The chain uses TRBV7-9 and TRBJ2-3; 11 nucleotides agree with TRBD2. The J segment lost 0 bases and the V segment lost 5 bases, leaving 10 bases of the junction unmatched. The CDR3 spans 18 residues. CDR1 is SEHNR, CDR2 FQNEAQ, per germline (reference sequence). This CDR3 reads CASSEGLADMTSTDTQYF. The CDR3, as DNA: TGTGCCAGCAGCGAGGGACTAGCGGATATGACTAGCACAGATACGCAGTATTTT. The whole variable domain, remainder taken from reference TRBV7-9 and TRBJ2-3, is DTGVSQNPRHKITKRGQNVTFRCDPISEHNRLYWYRQTLGQGPEFLTYFQNEAQLEKSRLLSDRFSAERPKGSFSTLEIQRTEQGDSAMYLCASSEGLADMTSTDTQYFGPGTRLTVL.